Sequencing of this TCR beta chain was carried out in a study of follicular helper T cells after annual influenza vaccination. Broader study findings: ICOS+CD38+ cTfh clonality tracked population frequency, and its change tracked circulating plasmablast change. Productive TCRB sequences came from only roughly 10-20% of cells. ICOS-CD38- cTfh most often held earlier Day 7 ICOS+CD38+ clones.

To note about this clone: Its cognate antigen is unknown.

Profiling relied on immunoSEQ multiplex PCR, and the TCRdb table lists in-frame clones only, not all of them. This sample carries over 25,000 clones, approximately 81% of them seen once, and the ten largest clones take about 1.2%. CDR3 length: 19 residues. The junction had 12 bases not matched to a gene; V was cut back by 0 bases and J by 3 bases. The germline V gene has CDR1 MNHNS and CDR2 SASEGT. As for time point: 2014-2015 season, pre-vaccination. Per time point, 40-100 mL of blood was sampled. The TCR comes from an adult who received the influenza vaccine. This chain joins TRBV6-1 and TRBJ1-2, with 11 positions matching TRBD1. The specimen was CXCR5+ CD38- circulating T follicular helper cells from blood, collected on the day of influenza vaccination. Regarding subset: circulating Tfh, non-naive CD4+CXCR5+PD-1+ (ICOS+CD38+ or ICOS-CD38-). The CDR3 DNA reads TGTGCCAGCAGTGAAGCGGGAAACTTTGGGACAGGGGGACACTATGGCTACACCTTC. Translation: CASSEAGNFGTGGHYGYTF.